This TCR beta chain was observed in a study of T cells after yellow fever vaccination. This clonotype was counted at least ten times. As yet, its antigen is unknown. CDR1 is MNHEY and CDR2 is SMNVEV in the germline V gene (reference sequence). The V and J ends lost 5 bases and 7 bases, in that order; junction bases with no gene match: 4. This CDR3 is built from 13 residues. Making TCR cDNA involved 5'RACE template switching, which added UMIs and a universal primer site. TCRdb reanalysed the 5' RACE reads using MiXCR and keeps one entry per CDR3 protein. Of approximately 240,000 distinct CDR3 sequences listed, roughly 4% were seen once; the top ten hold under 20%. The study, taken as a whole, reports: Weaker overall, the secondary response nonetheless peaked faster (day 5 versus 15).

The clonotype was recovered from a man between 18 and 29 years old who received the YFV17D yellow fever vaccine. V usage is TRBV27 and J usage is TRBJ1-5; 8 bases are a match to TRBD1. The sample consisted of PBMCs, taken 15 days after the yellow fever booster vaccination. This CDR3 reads CASSQGQAQPQHF. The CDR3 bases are TGTGCCAGCAGTCAGGGACAGGCCCAGCCCCAGCATTTT.